This TCR beta chain was captured in a study of post-analysis software for immune sequencing data (dated by TCRdb to the mid-2010s). With regard to the full study: The recorded disease courses included relapsing-remitting, secondary progressive and progressive-relapsing multiple sclerosis, and some patients had no subtype annotation. The patient repertoires were compared against fewer than twelve previously published healthy control repertoires obtained from donors aged roughly 6 to 28 years. A subset of samples was prepared in parallel using single-end sample barcoding, then pooled and co-amplified after Illumina adapter ligation.

The investigation overall reported the following: Strong co-clustering of samples prepared in the same batch was shown by direct clustering with F measure, prompting a batch-effect correction. The multiple sclerosis patient group was slightly younger than the control group. Significantly higher frequencies in patients than in controls were found for roughly 5 TRBV segments, including TRBV5-6, TRBV5-1 and TRBV20-1. Compared with controls, multiple sclerosis patients had significantly lower normalized Chao1 diversity, a finding suggesting substantial peripheral T-cell clonal expansion.

To demonstrate the VDJtools post-analysis software, TCR beta repertoires were profiled from the peripheral blood of more than ten young patients with multiple sclerosis. Multiple sclerosis patients were children and adolescents aged about 6 to 16 years. Libraries were built with PCR. The sequencer listed for this sample is Illumina HiSeq 2500. To reduce PCR and sequencing biases, unique molecular identifiers were incorporated into the TCR beta cDNA libraries. Every 1 to 10 million input T cells yielded approximately 500,000 cDNA molecules, meaning each molecule approximated one T cell. The patient libraries were prepared and sequenced using the same protocol as the earlier healthy control dataset. Within a given batch, samples were prepared together, multiplexed and sequenced on the same HiSeq lane. The paper's data handling went like this. Raw barcoded reads were processed with MIGEC, and single-read molecular identifier groups were discarded before consensus assembly and CDR3 extraction. Clonotype tables were post-analysed with VDJtools, normalizing diversity by down-sampling all datasets to the smallest sample size. Repertoire overlap clustering matched CDR3 amino acid but not nucleotide sequences to correct batch-related cross-sample contamination. TCRdb reworked the public reads: Q25 trimming with fastp, MiXCR clone assembly, productive beta chains retained. Every entry covers one CDR3 protein and lists the most common genes and DNA from its rows. These V and J calls rely on TCRdb rather than the paper's analysis. The sample table holds approximately 360,000 distinct CDR3 sequences, of which around 37% were seen once. 13% of the sample is held by the ten biggest clonotypes.

This clonotype was counted only a few times. Its target antigen remains unknown. No base quality values were provided; no much bigger clone lies one nucleotide off. Clipping removes 5 bases from V and 3 bases from J, with 8 as the unmatched junction base count. From the cysteine up to the phenylalanine, the CDR3 has a length of 16 residues. Only CDR3 DNA remains: 48 bases, in frame from the first base. According to the germline V gene (reference sequence), CDR1 reads MNHEY and CDR2 reads SMNVEV. This receptor was taken from a girl aged 10 to 17 with multiple sclerosis. Here the chain combines TRBV27 and TRBJ1-2, and 11 bases in between align with TRBD1. The sample taken for sequencing was blood. The nucleotide sequence reads TGTGCCAGCAGTCCATACCGGGGACAGGGGGACTATGGCTACACCTTC. It specifies CASSPYRGQGDYGYTF.